One and the same sample provided the 18 T cell receptor beta chains below, sequenced in a study of blood T cells in healthy people across ages. With a J-beta primer mix and a sample-barcoded 5' primer, a second PCR ran 7 to 11 cycles. Via MiXCR, TCRdb re-called the 5' RACE reads, giving one row per CDR3 protein. The sample yields 1.5 million to 2 million distinct CDR3 sequences, approximately 28% seen once. The sequenced material came from blood. The receptors were gathered from a woman in her 30s in good health.

Remarks on this clonotype: Possible read error: a much larger clone is one base away. The J gene is TRBJ2-7, the V gene TRBV6-6; D may correspond to TRBD1 or TRBD2 (5 bases each). This CDR3 region has 16 residues. The ends were cut back, 0 bases at V and 0 bases at J, with 12 bases in the middle. Per germline, CDR1 MNHNY and CDR2 SVGAGI (reference sequence). For the CDR3, the DNA is TGTGCCAGCAGTTACTCGTCGGCAGGGACCTCCTACGAGCAGTACTTC. This gives the protein CASSYSSAGTSYEQYF.

Concerning this clonotype itself: At one end the junction does not follow the germline gene, possibly because of a read error. V and J are TRBV7-9 and TRBJ2-1; TRBD1 agrees at 7 bases. The CDR3 covers 16 residues. Germline CDR1 SEHNR, CDR2 FQNEAQ (reference sequence). Here the CDR3 DNA reads TGTGCCAACAGCTTAGAGGACAGGCCCCCCTACAATGAGCAGTTCTTC. Translating it yields CANSLEDRPPYNEQFF.

There are a few counts of this clonotype. J is TRBJ2-7 and V is TRBV4-1; either TRBD1 or TRBD2 may supply D (5 bases each). V was trimmed by 1 base and J by 5 bases, leaving 21 bases between them. Germline V lookup: CDR1 MGHRA, CDR2 YSYEKL. This CDR3 is 17 amino acids long. The CDR3 DNA is TGCGCCAGCAGCCAAGCGCCCGTCCGGGGCGCTGGGAACGAGCAGTACTTC. Amino acids: CASSQAPVRGAGNEQYF.

Concerning this clonotype: Just one base apart from a much larger clone, this may be a read error. V and J are TRBV20-1 and TRBJ2-7; 13 nucleotides line up with TRBD2. The CDR3 is 15 residues long. Germline V gene data show CDR1 as DFQATT and CDR2 as SNEGSKA (reference sequence). Germline trimming cut 6 bases from V and 7 bases from J; bases unmatched to any gene: 12. The CDR3 DNA sequence: TGCAGTGCCGCTACCGGGACTAGCGGGACGGTTGAGCAGTACTTC. Protein: CSAATGTSGTVEQYF.

The V gene is TRBV4-3, the J gene TRBJ2-1, with 10 bases identical to TRBD2. V dropped 4 bases and J dropped 9; count of bases not matched to a gene: 6. The CDR3 totals 14 residues. Germline V lookup: CDR1 LGHNA, CDR2 YSLEER. CDR3 nucleotide sequence: TGCGCCAGCAGCCGGATAGCGGGGGGAAGTGAGCAGTTCTTC. Translation: CASSRIAGGSEQFF.

In this sample, this clonotype turned up a few times. V gene TRBV4-3 combines with J gene TRBJ2-2, with 9 bases that match TRBD1. With 4 bases clipped from V and 6 bases from J, the junction kept 6 bases outside the gene matches. The germline V gene encodes CDR1 LGHNA and CDR2 YSLEER. The CDR3 has 15 residues. The CDR3 here is CASSPIQGAAGELFF. In nucleotides, the CDR3 is TGCGCCAGCAGCCCAATACAGGGGGCGGCCGGGGAGCTGTTTTTT.

The chain is built from TRBV10-3 and TRBJ2-5, with D possibly matching TRBD2 (5 bases). The CDR3 sequence is 14 residues long. Germline-derived CDR1 and CDR2 are ENHRY and SYGVKD. V was pared by 4 bases and J by 2 bases, with 11 bases between. CDR3 sequence: CAISGKAEQETQYF. The CDR3 DNA follows: TGTGCCATCAGTGGTAAAGCGGAACAAGAGACCCAGTACTTC.

This chain uses TRBV7-6 with TRBJ1-1; TRBD1 might be the D (5 bases). This CDR3 region has 16 residues. Trimming left V 5 bases short and J 8 bases short, with 24 bases between. From germline, CDR1 is SGHVS and CDR2 FNYEAQ. CDR3 bases: TGTGCCAGCAGCCCCGGGGGGGTCCGCAAATTGGAGGAAGCTTTCTTT. Protein product: CASSPGGVRKLEEAFF.

This clonotype was detected a few times. The chain uses TRBV7-2 and TRBJ1-2, with a weak D call TRBD1 (5 bases). This CDR3 is 13 amino acids long. CDR1 is SGHTA, CDR2 FQGNSA, per germline. V shed 6 bases and J shed 2 bases, with 10 bases lying between them. This CDR3 is CASRLTGNYGYTF. CDR3 nucleotides: TGTGCCAGCAGATTAACAGGAAACTATGGCTACACCTTC.

V is TRBV19 and J is TRBJ2-3; a possible D gene is TRBD2 (5 bases). Germline lookup yields CDR1 LNHDA and CDR2 SQIVND (reference sequence). The CDR3 sequence is 15 residues long. Trimming shortened V by 7 bases and J by 4 bases, and 18 bases separated the two germline ends. The CDR3 nucleotides are TGTGCCAGTAATTTTATGGGAGAGCCCTCAGATACGCAGTATTTT. Translated, it gives CASNFMGEPSDTQYF.

This chain connects TRBV7-2 to TRBJ1-4, with a tentative D call TRBD1 (5 bases). The CDR3 has 17 amino acids. The ends were cut back, 1 base at V and 10 bases at J, with 22 bases in the middle. CDR1 SGHTA and CDR2 FQGNSA come from the germline V gene. The CDR3 sequence is CASSLGPPGAGRGKLFF. The DNA of the CDR3 is TGTGCCAGCAGCTTAGGCCCCCCTGGGGCAGGGCGAGGAAAACTGTTTTTT. Looking up the rest from reference TRBV7-2 and TRBJ1-4 gives the full variable domain: GAGVSQSPSNKVTEKGKDVELRCDPISGHTALYWYRQSLGQGLEFLIYFQGNSAPDKSGLPSDRFSAERTGGSVSTLTIQRTQQEDSAVYLCASSLGPPGAGRGKLFFGSGTQLSVL.

This chain joins TRBV20-1 and TRBJ2-1; D may be TRBD1 (5 bases). The CDR3 loop spans 12 amino acids. CDR1 DFQATT and CDR2 SNEGSKA come from the germline V gene (reference sequence). V was trimmed by 3 bases and J by 9 bases, leaving 12 bases between them. CDR3 sequence: CSARTVAGEQFF. In DNA, the CDR3 is TGCAGTGCTAGGACAGTGGCCGGTGAGCAGTTCTTC.

This clonotype was seen only a few times. DNA of the CDR3: TGTGCCAGCAGCTTATTGGTTAGGGAGGGGACCCAGTACTTC. It is translated as CASSLLVREGTQYF. The chain uses TRBV7-7 and TRBJ2-5; 7 bases map to TRBD2. V was pared by 2 bases and J by 7 bases, with 7 bases of the junction left unmatched. Germline V CDR1 and CDR2: SSHAT, FNYEAQ (reference sequence). This CDR3 region has 14 residues.

This clonotype came up many times. This chain links TRBV5-5 with TRBJ2-3; D is unresolved. The CDR3 sequence is 15 residues long. Trimming removed 0 bases from V and 5 bases from J, with 13 bases in between. Germline V lookup: CDR1 SGHKS, CDR2 YYEKEE (reference sequence). The DNA for the CDR3 is TGTGCCAGCAGCTTGGTTCCCACAGTGGGAGATACGCAGTATTTT. Protein product: CASSLVPTVGDTQYF.

This sequence joins TRBV12-3 or TRBV12-4 and TRBJ2-1; the match to TRBD1 covers 11 bases. The CDR3 has 16 residues. V gave up 5 bases and J gave up 9 bases; unmatched junction bases: 12. The CDR3 DNA reads as TGTGCCAGCAGTCATATGCGGGACAGGGGGAGAATTGAGCAGTTCTTC. Its protein product is CASSHMRDRGRIEQFF.

This clonotype was detected once. This likely came from a read error, as a far larger clone is one base away. Here the CDR3 omits its conserved ending phenylalanine or tryptophan, so a read error is the likely source. The chain joins TRBV5-1 to TRBJ2-1; 10 nucleotides match TRBD2. The CDR3 spans 15 residues. Losses at the gene ends were 4 bases for V and 4 bases for J; bases not matched to a gene: 5. In germline, CDR1 is SGHRS, CDR2 YFSETQ. CDR3 sequence: CASSLRTSGYNEQFV. The CDR3 bases are TGCGCCAGCAGCCTCCGGACTAGCGGATACAATGAGCAGTTCGTC.

This clonotype was detected only a few times. Here the CDR3 reads CASSLRDKPSNQPQHF. The CDR3 DNA follows: TGCGCCAGCAGCCTAAGGGATAAACCGAGCAATCAGCCCCAGCATTTT. The chain recombines TRBV4-1 with TRBJ1-5; D is undetermined. The CDR3 loop spans 16 amino acids. The germline V gene has CDR1 MGHRA and CDR2 YSYEKL. V gave up 4 bases and J gave up 1 base, with 14 bases separating them.

The chain couples TRBV24-1 to TRBJ2-1; D gene uncertain. The J call is doubtful: the DNA matches TRBJ2-7 better. Germline values: CDR1 KGHDR, CDR2 SFDVKD. The CDR3 length is 11 residues. The DNA of the CDR3 is TGTGCCACCAGTCGGAGTAATGAGCAGTACTTC. This sequence encodes CATSRSNEQYF.